This T cell receptor (beta chain) was found in a study of T cell changes during pregnancy in multiple sclerosis. This CDR3 comprises 12 residues. Trimming took off 4 bases at V and 2 bases at J, with 8 bases between the two ends. The germline CDR1 and CDR2 sequences are GTSNPN and SVGIG (reference sequence). Data came from immunoSEQ multiplex PCR; TCRdb stores just in-frame clones and leaves some out. The sample contains tens of thousands of clones, more than 85% of which appear only once. This sequence joins TRBV30 and TRBJ1-2; D is unresolved. Source: CD4+ T cells from peripheral blood mononuclear cells, taken in the second trimester of pregnancy. This clonotype was sampled from a female donor with multiple sclerosis, enrolled in a pregnancy study. DNA of the CDR3: TGTGCCTGGAACGAGGAGAACTATGGCTACACCTTC. Protein: CAWNEENYGYTF.